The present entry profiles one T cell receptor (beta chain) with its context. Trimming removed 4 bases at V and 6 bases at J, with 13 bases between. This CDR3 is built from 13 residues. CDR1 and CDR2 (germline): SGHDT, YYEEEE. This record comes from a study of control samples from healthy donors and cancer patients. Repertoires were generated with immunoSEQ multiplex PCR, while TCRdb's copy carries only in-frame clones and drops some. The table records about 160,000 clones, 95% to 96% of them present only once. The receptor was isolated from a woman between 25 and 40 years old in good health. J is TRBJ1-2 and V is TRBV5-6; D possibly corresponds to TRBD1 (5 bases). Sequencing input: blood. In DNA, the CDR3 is TGTGCCAGCAGCCCACCCAGGGTTAATGGCTACACCTTC. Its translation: CASSPPRVNGYTF.